Below, 3 T cell receptor beta chains from the same sample are listed, as sequenced in a study of CD8 T cells in ankylosing spondylitis. These receptors lack a known antigen. General study points: A motif in TCR beta, a set of roughly eight highly homologous variants, appeared characteristic of ankylosing spondylitis blood.

TCRdb passed the 5' RACE reads through MiXCR, listing each CDR3 protein once. Of around 770,000 distinct CDR3 sequences detected, around 20% appear once; the ten largest clones hold around 19%. Sequencing used blood, either unsorted or a sorted T cell fraction (not recorded which). The source of these receptors is a male donor with ankylosing spondylitis.

This clonotype was seen repeatedly, ten times or more. At one end, the junction sequence differs from germline, possibly due to a read error. This rearrangement joins TRBV5-1 to TRBJ2-3; TRBD1 might be the D (6 bases). Germline CDR1 is SGHRS and CDR2 is YFSETQ. The CDR3 is 12 residues long. CDR3 region: CASSPRGDTQYF. The CDR3 DNA follows: TGTGCCAGCAGCCCGAGGGGGGATACGCAGTATTTT.

V usage is TRBV5-1 and J usage is TRBJ1-1, with D maybe TRBD1 (5 bases). CDR1 is SGHRS, CDR2 YFSETQ, per germline. Trimming shortened V by 4 bases and J by 2 bases, and 15 bases separated the two germline ends. The length of the CDR3 is 15 residues. The CDR3: CASSNRDGVNTEAFF. The DNA of the CDR3 is TGCGCCAGCAGCAACCGGGACGGAGTCAACACTGAAGCTTTCTTT.

The chain joins TRBV29-1 to TRBJ1-2, with TRBD1 matching over 7 bases. The junction had 12 bases not matched to a gene; V was cut back by 1 base and J by 4 bases. The germline CDR1 and CDR2 sequences are SQVTM and ANQGSEA. This CDR3 has 16 residues. DNA of the CDR3: TGCAGCGTTGAAGGAGGGCTGGTGACAGGGTTCTATGGCTACACCTTC. This codes for CSVEGGLVTGFYGYTF.